Listed here are 19 T cell receptor beta chains from one sample, sequenced in a study of CD8 T cells in Susac syndrome. The RNA, about 0.45 to 1 ug, was put through reverse transcription using random hexamers. TCRdb used MiXCR to reprocess the immunoSEQ multiplex PCR reads, holding one entry per CDR3 protein. The sample has about 180,000 distinct CDR3 sequences; approximately 94% are singletons. Sequenced: CD4+ T cells from PBMCs. All receptors derive from a human donor with Susac syndrome.

The J gene is TRBJ2-5, the V gene TRBV6-6; no firm D call. V lost 2 bases, J lost 3 bases, and 4 bases lay in between. In germline, CDR1 is MNHNY, CDR2 SVGAGI (reference sequence). CDR3 length: 12 amino acids. This CDR3 reads CASSYPKETQYF. For the CDR3, the DNA is TGTGCCAGCAGTTACCCAAAAGAGACCCAGTACTTC.

The chain combines TRBV24-1 with TRBJ2-5, with TRBD1 as a possible D gene (6 bases). Germline assignment: CDR1 KGHDR and CDR2 SFDVKD. The length of the CDR3 is 15 residues. V was trimmed by 5 bases and J by 1 base, leaving 13 bases between them. The CDR3 coding sequence is TGTGCCACCAGTGTCAGACAGGAGACCCAAGAGACCCAGTACTTC. It is translated as CATSVRQETQETQYF.

CDR3 bases: TGTGCCAGCAGCGCCCGGGACAGGGATGTCTATGGCTACACCTTC. Its translation: CASSARDRDVYGYTF. This chain joins TRBV7-9 and TRBJ1-2, with 9 bases identical to TRBD1. The CDR3 totals 15 residues. V gave up 5 bases and J gave up 4 bases; unmatched junction bases: 8. Germline V lookup: CDR1 SEHNR, CDR2 FQNEAQ (reference sequence).

V is TRBV11-2 and J is TRBJ2-7; no clear D. CDR1 is SGHAT, CDR2 FQNNGV, per germline. This CDR3 has 11 amino acids. V was clipped by 5 bases and J by 3 bases, with 5 bases between them. This CDR3 reads CASSVLYEQYF. The CDR3 DNA sequence: TGTGCCAGCAGCGTACTCTACGAGCAGTACTTC.

This clonotype occurred once. V is TRBV4-2 and J is TRBJ2-1; D tentatively fits TRBD1 or TRBD2 (6 bases each). CDR1 is LGHNA, CDR2 YNFKEQ, per germline. Between the trimmed V and J ends, which lost 0 bases and 7 bases, there was a span of 19 bases. The CDR3 totals 17 residues. CDR3 DNA sequence: TGTGCCAGCAGCCAAGAAAGGTCAGGGGAGGCTCTAAATGAGCAGTTCTTC. As protein: CASSQERSGEALNEQFF.

Written as DNA, the CDR3 is TGTGCCAGCAGCCTCGACTGGAATACCTACGAGCAGTACTTC. Protein sequence: CASSLDWNTYEQYF. This chain uses TRBV7-2 with TRBJ2-7; D remains unclear. This CDR3 is 14 amino acids long. V was clipped by 5 bases and J by 2 bases, with 13 bases between them. Germline V CDR1 and CDR2: SGHTA, FQGNSA.

The rearrangement uses TRBV24-1 and TRBJ2-1; 9 bases line up with TRBD1. Per germline, CDR1 KGHDR and CDR2 SFDVKD. V trimming: 4 bases; J trimming: 6 bases; junction bases outside the gene matches: 6. The CDR3 sequence is 15 residues long. CDR3 DNA: TGTGCCACCAGTGACCCGGGACAGGGCATCAATGAGCAGTTCTTC. It is translated as CATSDPGQGINEQFF.

The chain couples TRBV29-1 to TRBJ1-1; D perhaps matches TRBD1 (5 bases). The germline V gene encodes CDR1 SQVTM and CDR2 ANQGSEA. The V gene lost 5 bases and the J gene lost 4 bases, with 8 bases spanning the gap. The CDR3 runs 11 residues. Here the CDR3 DNA reads TGCAGCGTTCGCGGGGCCACTGAAGCTTTCTTT. Translating it yields CSVRGATEAFF.

The chain couples TRBV20-1 to TRBJ2-3; D possibly corresponds to TRBD1 (6 bases). Germline CDR1 is DFQATT and CDR2 is SNEGSKA (reference sequence). The CDR3 loop spans 17 amino acids. With 0 bases removed from V and 0 bases from J, the gap between germline ends came to 16 bases. The CDR3 loop is CSARDLRKQGSTDTQYF. The CDR3, as DNA: TGCAGTGCTAGAGATTTGCGCAAACAGGGTAGCACAGATACGCAGTATTTT.

The chain carries TRBV6-6 and TRBJ2-7, with D maybe TRBD1 (5 bases). The CDR3 is made up of 13 amino acids. Trimming took 8 bases from V and 6 from J, leaving 17 bases between them. Germline V CDR1 and CDR2: MNHNY, SVGAGI (reference sequence). The CDR3 loop is CASRKTTVGEQYF. As DNA, the CDR3 is TGTGCCAGCCGAAAGACGACAGTTGGCGAGCAGTACTTC.

This clonotype was seen just once. V is TRBV20-1 and J is TRBJ1-2; the match to TRBD1 covers 9 bases. CDR1 is DFQATT and CDR2 is SNEGSKA in the germline V gene (reference sequence). This CDR3 comprises 14 residues. The junction had 6 bases not matched to a gene; V was cut back by 0 bases and J by 7 bases. This CDR3 reads CSARDVDRGGGYTF. In DNA, the CDR3 is TGCAGTGCTAGAGATGTGGACAGGGGTGGTGGCTACACCTTC.

CDR3 nucleotide sequence: TGTGCCAGCAGCTCGGGACAGGGATTCGATGGCTACACCTTC. Encoded protein: CASSSGQGFDGYTF. The gene calls are TRBV7-2 and TRBJ1-2; 9 nucleotides match TRBD1. Germline V gives CDR1 SGHTA, CDR2 FQGNSA. The CDR3 runs 14 residues. After removal of 4 bases from V and 6 bases from J, the junction contained 6 bases not matched to a gene.

This clonotype showed up just once. The chain has TRBV20-1 and TRBJ1-2; possibly TRBD1 for D (5 bases). Germline CDR1 and CDR2: DFQATT and SNEGSKA (reference sequence). V was pared by 1 base and J by 5 bases, with 14 bases between. There are 14 residues in the CDR3. The CDR3 region is CSARVEGLLYGYTF. DNA for the CDR3: TGCAGTGCTAGAGTAGAGGGGCTCTTATATGGCTACACCTTC.

This chain links TRBV20-1 with TRBJ1-2; D is unresolved. V gave up 5 bases and J gave up 4 bases, with 14 bases separating them. This CDR3 spans 13 amino acids. CDR1 is DFQATT and CDR2 is SNEGSKA in the germline V gene (reference sequence). CDR3 sequence reads: CSAFRTDLYGYTF. The DNA of the CDR3 is TGCAGTGCTTTTAGGACGGATCTCTATGGCTACACCTTC.

The chain couples TRBV3-1 to TRBJ2-5; possible D gene TRBD2, 5 bases. This CDR3 comprises 19 residues. The germline V gene has CDR1 LGHDT and CDR2 YNNKEL (reference sequence). The germline V and J ends were trimmed by 0 bases and 3 bases, with 23 bases remaining between them. The CDR3: CASSQDLALSAGKKETQYF. The CDR3 region has the DNA TGTGCCAGCAGCCAAGACTTGGCACTTTCGGCGGGTAAAAAAGAGACCCAGTACTTC.

The V and J genes are TRBV15 and TRBJ2-5; 8 positions agree with TRBD2. Per germline, CDR1 LNHNV and CDR2 YYDKDF (reference sequence). After removal of 6 bases from V and 9 bases from J, the junction contained 9 bases not matched to a gene. CDR3 length: 13 amino acids. Here the CDR3 DNA reads TGTGCCACCAGAGGGGCCCCCGGGGGGGCCCAGTACTTC. This gives the protein CATRGAPGGAQYF. Using reference TRBV15 and TRBJ2-5 for the parts outside the CDR3, the full variable domain is DAMVIQNPRYQVTQFGKPVTLSCSQTLNHNVMYWYQQKSSQAPKLLFHYYDKDFNNEADTPDNFQSRRPNTSFCFLDIRSPGLGDTAMYLCATRGAPGGAQYFGPGTRLLVL.

The chain combines TRBV7-2 with TRBJ1-5; D is undetermined. This CDR3 has 15 amino acids. Germline values: CDR1 SGHTA, CDR2 FQGNSA. V lost 5 bases, J lost 0 bases, and 11 bases lay in between. CDR3: CASSADSSSNQPQHF. The CDR3, as DNA: TGTGCCAGCAGCGCTGACTCCTCTAGCAATCAGCCCCAGCATTTT.

The V call is TRBV7-2, the J call TRBJ2-7, with TRBD1 identical over 8 bases. Germline lookup yields CDR1 SGHTA and CDR2 FQGNSA. The CDR3 sequence is 15 residues long. Trimming at V came to 5 bases and at J to 3 bases, leaving 9 bases not matched to a gene. CDR3 sequence reads: CASSLRDRNDYEQYF. CDR3 DNA sequence: TGTGCCAGCAGCCTCAGGGACAGGAATGACTACGAGCAGTACTTC.

This chain uses TRBV5-4 with TRBJ2-3; possible D gene TRBD1, 7 bases. Per the germline V gene, CDR1 is SGHNT and CDR2 is YYREEE (reference sequence). V gave up 4 bases and J gave up 0 bases, with 15 bases separating them. The CDR3 loop spans 16 amino acids. DNA of the CDR3: TGTGCCAGCAGCGCAGGGGGGTCCCGTAGCACAGATACGCAGTATTTT. As protein: CASSAGGSRSTDTQYF.